Listed here are 19 T cell receptor beta chains from one sample, sequenced in a study of human T cells and chemical hapten exposure. Stated time point: patch test 2, 6 weeks after DPC sensitization. This sample's treatment: therapeutic diphenylcyclopropenone sensitization with weekly scalp DPC. TCRdb analysed the RACE reads with MiXCR anew, one entry per CDR3 protein. The data show tens of thousands of distinct CDR3 sequences, with about 8.5% seen just once and about 3.5% held by the top ten. The sample in question was whole blood, obtained in connection with sensitization to the hapten diphenylcyclopropenone (DPC). The receptors originated from a woman in her fifties or sixties with alopecia areata. Some clones in this sample may be carry-over from other donors' samples.

This clonotype was seen repeatedly, ten times or more. This chain links TRBV12-3 or TRBV12-4 with TRBJ2-6, with no clear D. The V end was cut by 3 bases, the J end by 3 bases, with 6 bases between. The CDR3 loop spans 14 amino acids. The CDR3 DNA reads as TGTGCCAGCAGTTTGGATCATGGGGCCAACGTCCTGACTTTC. The encoded protein is CASSLDHGANVLTF.

V and J are TRBV29-1 and TRBJ2-4, with 8 bases identical to TRBD1. The V gene's germline CDR1 is SQVTM and CDR2 ANQGSEA. CDR3 length: 14 residues. The V gene end was trimmed by 6 bases and the J gene end by 3 bases; junction bases not matched to a gene: 7. The CDR3 protein is CSVAGGDDKNIQYF. In nucleotides, the CDR3 is TGCAGCGTGGCAGGGGGCGATGACAAAAACATTCAGTACTTC.

This clonotype was recorded a few times. This sequence joins TRBV24-1 and TRBJ2-1; TRBD2 matches at 7 bases. V was pared by 4 bases and J by 7 bases, with 9 bases of the junction left unmatched. The CDR3 consists of 15 residues. The germline V gene has CDR1 KGHDR and CDR2 SFDVKD. CDR3 sequence (DNA): TGTGCCACCAGTGACCAGACTGGACTAGGTAATGAGCAGTTCTTC. This sequence encodes CATSDQTGLGNEQFF.

Details on this clonotype: A much larger clone differs from this one at a single base, so this may be a read error. The chain couples TRBV7-9 to TRBJ1-5; D gene unclear. This CDR3 has 13 residues. Germline CDR1 and CDR2: SEHNR and FQNEAQ (reference sequence). CDR3 sequence: CASSLDENQPQNF. Here the CDR3 DNA reads TGTGCCAGCAGCTTAGATGAAAATCAGCCCCAGAATTTT.

The table lists this clonotype with a few counts. The V gene is TRBV2, the J gene TRBJ2-4, with 9 nucleotides matching TRBD2. Trimming removed 3 bases from V and 0 bases from J; junction bases left unmatched: 9. Germline loops: CDR1 SNHLY, CDR2 FYNNEI. This CDR3 region has 18 residues. Here the CDR3 reads CASSEERGEVLAKNIQYF. For the CDR3, the DNA is TGTGCCAGCAGTGAGGAGCGGGGGGAAGTTCTAGCCAAAAACATTCAGTACTTC.

This clonotype was observed at least ten times. This chain links TRBV27 with TRBJ1-5; perhaps TRBD1 as D (5 bases). The V gene lost 5 bases and the J gene lost 4 bases, with 9 bases spanning the gap. This CDR3 comprises 13 residues. The germline V gene encodes CDR1 MNHEY and CDR2 SMNVEV (reference sequence). The chain's CDR3 is CASSVEGNQPQHF. The CDR3 nucleotides read TGTGCCAGCAGTGTAGAGGGGAATCAGCCCCAGCATTTT.

This clonotype has ten or more counts. The rearrangement joins TRBV20-1 to TRBJ1-1; D uncertain. The CDR3 has 12 residues. Germline V lookup: CDR1 DFQATT, CDR2 SNEGSKA (reference sequence). Between the trimmed V and J ends, which lost 0 bases and 1 base, there was a span of 3 bases. The CDR3 is CSAREANTEAFF. The CDR3 DNA reads as TGCAGTGCTAGAGAGGCGAACACTGAAGCTTTCTTT.

This clonotype was counted a few times. The V call is TRBV28, the J call TRBJ2-7; 9 nucleotides match TRBD1. CDR3 length equals 14 residues. Germline CDR1 MDHEN, CDR2 SYDVKM. Trimming at V came to 7 bases and at J to 3 bases, leaving 7 bases not matched to a gene. The CDR3 DNA is TGTGCCAGCATAGATGGACAGGGGAGCTACGAGCAGTACTTC. Encoded protein: CASIDGQGSYEQYF. The full variable domain, completed using reference TRBV28 and TRBJ2-7, is DVKVTQSSRYLVKRTGEKVFLECVQDMDHENMFWYRQDPGLGLRLIYFSYDVKMKEKGDIPEGYSVSREKKERFSLILESASTNQTSMYLCASIDGQGSYEQYFGPGTRLTVT.

This clonotype was counted ten times or more. This chain connects TRBV18 to TRBJ2-7; D uncertain. In germline, CDR1 is KGHSH, CDR2 LQKENI. V was pared by 6 bases and J by 5 bases, with 11 bases between. This CDR3 is built from 12 residues. The CDR3 nucleotides read TGTGCCAGCTCCCTGGGTAGGGACGAGCAGTACTTC. This codes for CASSLGRDEQYF.

The sample holds a few counts of this clonotype. The J gene is TRBJ2-7, the V gene TRBV2; D uncertain. Germline CDR1 reads SNHLY; CDR2 reads FYNNEI. This CDR3 comprises 11 residues. The V and J ends lost 6 bases and 7 bases respectively, with 10 bases between them. The CDR3 sequence: CASRLAWEQYF. The DNA of the CDR3 is TGTGCCAGCAGACTCGCCTGGGAGCAGTACTTC. The complete variable domain, with remaining parts taken from reference TRBV2 and TRBJ2-7, reads EPEVTQTPSHQVTQMGQEVILRCVPISNHLYFYWYRQILGQKVEFLVSFYNNEISEKSEIFDDQFSVERPDGSNFTLKIRSTKLEDSAMYFCASRLAWEQYFGPGTRLTVT.

This clonotype has just a few counts. The chain combines TRBV3-1 with TRBJ1-1; no reliable D call. The germline CDR1 and CDR2 sequences are LGHDT and YNNKEL (reference sequence). The CDR3 is made up of 14 amino acids. The ends were cut back, 3 bases at V and 6 bases at J, with 14 bases in the middle. The CDR3 loop reads CASSHPSKGPEAFF. The DNA for the CDR3 is TGTGCCAGCAGCCACCCCTCGAAGGGCCCTGAAGCTTTCTTT.

This chain connects TRBV5-4 to TRBJ2-7; TRBD2 matches at 10 bases. This CDR3 spans 14 amino acids. Losses at the gene ends were 1 base for V and 2 bases for J; bases not matched to a gene: 0. In germline, CDR1 is SGHNT, CDR2 YYREEE (reference sequence). Here the CDR3 DNA reads TGTGCCAGCAGCTTGACTAGCGGGGCCTACGAGCAGTACTTC. Its translation: CASSLTSGAYEQYF.

This clonotype came up a few times. This chain links TRBV20-1 with TRBJ2-1; TRBD2 matches at 10 bases. The CDR3 is made up of 16 amino acids. Germline CDR1 reads DFQATT; CDR2 reads SNEGSKA (reference sequence). V trimming: 0 bases; J trimming: 9 bases; junction bases outside the gene matches: 11. CDR3 DNA: TGCAGTGCTAGAGATGAGAGCGGGAGGGCCGTGGGTGAGCAGTTCTTC. Its translation is CSARDESGRAVGEQFF.

The rearrangement joins TRBV20-1 to TRBJ1-6; D may be TRBD1 (5 bases). Trimming cost V 3 bases and J 5 bases, with 14 bases left between them. This CDR3 is built from 15 residues. Germline V lookup: CDR1 DFQATT, CDR2 SNEGSKA (reference sequence). The CDR3 here is CSASRQGIDNSPLHF. CDR3 bases: TGCAGTGCTAGCAGGCAGGGAATCGATAATTCACCCCTCCACTTT.

This clonotype occurred many times. V gene TRBV24-1 combines with J gene TRBJ1-1, with D unresolved. The CDR3 has 13 residues. V was trimmed by 2 bases and J by 4 bases, leaving 7 bases between them. Germline V CDR1 and CDR2: KGHDR, SFDVKD. The CDR3 protein is CATSDSGSTEAFF. The CDR3 nucleotides read TGTGCCACCAGTGATTCGGGAAGCACTGAAGCTTTCTTT.

V gene TRBV5-1 combines with J gene TRBJ1-6; tentative D call: TRBD1 (6 bases). Deletions cut 3 bases from V and 6 bases from J, with 13 bases between. Germline V gives CDR1 SGHRS, CDR2 YFSETQ. The CDR3 runs to 15 residues. CDR3 region: CASSSGQTFNSPLHF. In DNA, the CDR3 is TGCGCCAGCAGCTCAGGACAGACCTTTAATTCACCCCTCCACTTT.

The V gene is TRBV13, the J gene TRBJ2-7; 7 bases align to TRBD1. Germline CDR1 and CDR2: PRHDT and FYEKMQ (reference sequence). The V gene end was trimmed by 0 bases and the J gene end by 0 bases; junction bases not matched to a gene: 2. The CDR3 consists of 15 residues. This CDR3 reads CASSLGDRSSYEQYF. The CDR3 nucleotides read TGTGCCAGCAGCTTAGGGGACAGGAGCTCCTACGAGCAGTACTTC.

This clonotype came up a few times. DNA of the CDR3: TGTGCCAGCAGAAGGGACAGCGAAGAGCAGTACTTC. Translated: CASRRDSEEQYF. J is TRBJ2-7 and V is TRBV7-2, with 7 bases fitting TRBD1. Per the germline V gene, CDR1 is SGHTA and CDR2 is FQGNSA. This CDR3 is built from 12 residues. The V segment lost 6 bases and the J segment 7 bases; nucleotides outside the gene matches: 6.

This clonotype came up many times. This rearrangement joins TRBV7-9 to TRBJ1-1; D is uncertain. Germline lookup yields CDR1 SEHNR and CDR2 FQNEAQ (reference sequence). The CDR3 has 14 amino acids. Deletions cut 7 bases from V and 0 bases from J, with 12 bases between. CDR3 DNA sequence: TGTGCCAGCAAAGACGACTGGATGAACACTGAAGCTTTCTTT. Amino acids: CASKDDWMNTEAFF.